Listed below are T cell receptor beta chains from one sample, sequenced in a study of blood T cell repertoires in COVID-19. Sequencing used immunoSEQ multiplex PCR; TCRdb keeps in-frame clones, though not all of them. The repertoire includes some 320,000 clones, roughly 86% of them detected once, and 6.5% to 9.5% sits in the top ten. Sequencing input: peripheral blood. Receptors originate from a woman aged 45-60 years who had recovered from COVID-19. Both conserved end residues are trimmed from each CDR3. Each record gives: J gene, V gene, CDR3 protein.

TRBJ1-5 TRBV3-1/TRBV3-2 ASSPPRGRSNQPQH
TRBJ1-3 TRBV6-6 ASRGGIISGNTIY
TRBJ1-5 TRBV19 ASSILQGWPQH
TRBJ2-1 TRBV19 ASSLADSYNEQF
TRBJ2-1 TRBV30 AWVDRGYNEQF
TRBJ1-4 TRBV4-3 ASSSTGGTTNEKLF
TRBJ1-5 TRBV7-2 ASSFSSGNQPQH
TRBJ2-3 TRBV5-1 ASSSYDRGPFNYRDTQY
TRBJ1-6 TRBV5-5 ASSLGTENSPLH
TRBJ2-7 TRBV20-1 SASDLGPYEQY
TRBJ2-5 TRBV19 ASSIPLAGEETQY
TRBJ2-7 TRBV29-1 SVVVQPDYEQY
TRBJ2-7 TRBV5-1 ASSLAGAPPGFLAGGSYEQY
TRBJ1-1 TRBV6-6 ASSYAEMNTEAF
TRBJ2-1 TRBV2 ASSEEVGLASPNEQF
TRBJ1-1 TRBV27 ASSLSGGGTEAF
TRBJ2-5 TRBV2 ASRVGLAEQETQY
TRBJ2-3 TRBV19 ASSQASGPSTDTQY
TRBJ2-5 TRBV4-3 ASSQDWRGGQETQY
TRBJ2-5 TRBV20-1 SASNLLVEETQY
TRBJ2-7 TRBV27 ASSLGGEQY
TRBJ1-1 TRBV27 ASSPIPQGNTEAF